The clone carrying this TCR beta chain was picked up a small number of times. Its antigen is currently unknown. The data stem from a study of T-cell memory formation after mild COVID-19. Whole-study context: TCR clusters showed largely donor specificity.

Each CDR3 protein gets one entry after TCRdb re-called the 5' RACE reads with MiXCR. In the table there are approximately 88,000 distinct CDR3 sequences, more than 20% of which are singletons. Broader study findings: SARS-CoV-2 specificity of second-wave clones peaking day 37 was unconfirmed. Researchers report contracting CD4+ clones mostly in CM and EM, with CD8+ clones in EMRA.

The V segment lost 0 bases and the J segment 9 bases; nucleotides outside the gene matches: 15. Germline V CDR1 and CDR2: SGHDN, FVKESK. The CDR3 extends over 18 amino acids. Specimen: PBMCs or a T cell subset sorted from them (not recorded which). The TCR was taken from a man younger than 35 who had mild COVID-19 (a few samples of this study predate the infection). Cell type and time point are not known. The rearrangement joins TRBV14 to TRBJ2-1; 9 bases map to TRBD2. CDR3 coding DNA: TGTGCCAGCAGCCAAGAACATTTGGGACTAGCAGGGCTGAGTGAGCAGTTCTTC. This sequence encodes CASSQEHLGLAGLSEQFF. The full variable domain, its missing parts supplied by reference TRBV14 and TRBJ2-1, is EAGVTQFPSHSVIEKGQTVTLRCDPISGHDNLYWYRRVMGKEIKFLLHFVKESKQDESGMPNNRFLAERTGGTYSTLKVQPAELEDSGVYFCASSQEHLGLAGLSEQFFGPGTRLTVL.